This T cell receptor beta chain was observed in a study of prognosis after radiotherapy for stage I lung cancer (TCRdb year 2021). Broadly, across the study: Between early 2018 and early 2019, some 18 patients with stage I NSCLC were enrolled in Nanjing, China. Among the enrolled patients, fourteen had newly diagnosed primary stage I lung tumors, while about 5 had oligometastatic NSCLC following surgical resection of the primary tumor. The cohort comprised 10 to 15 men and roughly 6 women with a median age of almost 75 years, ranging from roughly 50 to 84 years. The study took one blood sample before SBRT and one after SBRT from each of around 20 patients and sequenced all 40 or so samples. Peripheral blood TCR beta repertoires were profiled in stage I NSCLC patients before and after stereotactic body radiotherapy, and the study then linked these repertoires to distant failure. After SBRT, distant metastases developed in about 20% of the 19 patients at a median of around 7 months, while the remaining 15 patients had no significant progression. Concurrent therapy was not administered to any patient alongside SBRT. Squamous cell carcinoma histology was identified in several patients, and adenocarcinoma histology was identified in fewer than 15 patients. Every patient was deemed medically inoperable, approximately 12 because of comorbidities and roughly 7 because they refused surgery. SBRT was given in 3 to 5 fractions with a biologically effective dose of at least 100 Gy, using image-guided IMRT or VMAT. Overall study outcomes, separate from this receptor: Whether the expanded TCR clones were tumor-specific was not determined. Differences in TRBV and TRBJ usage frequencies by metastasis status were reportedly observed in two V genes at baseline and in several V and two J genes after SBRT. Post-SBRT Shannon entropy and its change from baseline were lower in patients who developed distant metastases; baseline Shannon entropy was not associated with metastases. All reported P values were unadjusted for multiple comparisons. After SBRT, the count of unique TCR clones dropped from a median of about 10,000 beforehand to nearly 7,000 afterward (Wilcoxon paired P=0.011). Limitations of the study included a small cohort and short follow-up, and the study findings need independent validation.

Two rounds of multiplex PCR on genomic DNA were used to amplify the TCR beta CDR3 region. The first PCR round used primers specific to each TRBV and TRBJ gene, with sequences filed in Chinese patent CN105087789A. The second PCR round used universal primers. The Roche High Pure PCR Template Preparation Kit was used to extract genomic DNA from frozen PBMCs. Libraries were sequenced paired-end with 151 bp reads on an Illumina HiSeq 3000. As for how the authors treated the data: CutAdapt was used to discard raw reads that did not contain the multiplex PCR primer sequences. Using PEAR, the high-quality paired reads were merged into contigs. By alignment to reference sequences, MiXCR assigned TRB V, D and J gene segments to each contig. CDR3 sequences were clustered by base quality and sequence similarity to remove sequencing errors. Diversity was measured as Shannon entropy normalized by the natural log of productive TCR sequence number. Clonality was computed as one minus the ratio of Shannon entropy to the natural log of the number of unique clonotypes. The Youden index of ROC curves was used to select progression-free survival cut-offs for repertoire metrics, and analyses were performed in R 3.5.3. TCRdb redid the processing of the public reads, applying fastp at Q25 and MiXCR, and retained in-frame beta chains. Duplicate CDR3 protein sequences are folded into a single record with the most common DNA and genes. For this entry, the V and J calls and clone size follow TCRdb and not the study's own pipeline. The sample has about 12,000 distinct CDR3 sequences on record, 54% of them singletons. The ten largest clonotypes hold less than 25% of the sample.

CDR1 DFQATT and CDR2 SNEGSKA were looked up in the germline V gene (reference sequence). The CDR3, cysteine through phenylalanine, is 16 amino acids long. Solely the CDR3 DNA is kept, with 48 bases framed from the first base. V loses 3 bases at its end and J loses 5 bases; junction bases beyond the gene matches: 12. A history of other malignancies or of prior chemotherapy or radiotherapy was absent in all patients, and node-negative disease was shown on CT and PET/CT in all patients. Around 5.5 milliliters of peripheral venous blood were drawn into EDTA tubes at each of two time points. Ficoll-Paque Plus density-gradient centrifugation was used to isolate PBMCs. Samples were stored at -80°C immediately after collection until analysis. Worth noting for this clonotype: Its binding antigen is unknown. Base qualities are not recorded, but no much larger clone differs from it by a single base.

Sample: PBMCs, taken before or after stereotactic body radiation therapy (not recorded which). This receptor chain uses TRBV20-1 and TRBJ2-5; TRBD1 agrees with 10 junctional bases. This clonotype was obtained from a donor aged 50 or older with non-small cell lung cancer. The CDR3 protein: CSARHTRQGAGETQYF. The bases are TGCAGTGCTAGGCACACGCGACAGGGGGCGGGTGAGACCCAGTACTTC.